The entry below describes one T cell receptor (beta chain). Its specificity is not known. The germline gene is not matched at one end of the junction; a read error may be the cause. The germline gives CDR1 PRHDT, CDR2 FYEKMQ (reference sequence). CDR3 length: 14 residues. The data were obtained in a study of T-cell memory formation after mild COVID-19. Turning to the study itself: Largely donor-specific TCR clusters were found.

Findings and limits, study-wide: A balance of CD4 and CD8 characterized clones contracting day 15 to 85, whereas later expanders leaned CD4+. Contracting CD4+ clones lay largely in CM and EM, with CD8+ ones residing in EMRA.

TCRdb reprocessed the 5' RACE reads with MiXCR, giving one entry per CDR3 protein. The sample lists about 190,000 distinct CDR3 sequences; about a fifth were seen once. Sequencing was carried out using PBMCs or a T cell subset sorted from them (not recorded which). The V gene is TRBV13, the J gene TRBJ1-1, with D tentatively TRBD1 (5 bases). The TCR comes from an adult woman who had mild COVID-19 (a few samples of this study predate the infection). Cell type and time point are not known. CDR3 amino acids: CASSLDRADPEALF. The CDR3 DNA follows: TGTGCCAGCAGCCTCGACAGAGCGGATCCTGAAGCTTTATTT. Together with reference TRBV13 and TRBJ1-1, the CDR3 gives the full variable domain: AAGVIQSPRHLIKEKRETATLKCYPIPRHDTVYWYQQGPGQDPQFLISFYEKMQSDKGSIPDRFSAQQFSDYHSELNMSSLELGDSALYFCASSLDRADPEALFGQGTRLTVV.